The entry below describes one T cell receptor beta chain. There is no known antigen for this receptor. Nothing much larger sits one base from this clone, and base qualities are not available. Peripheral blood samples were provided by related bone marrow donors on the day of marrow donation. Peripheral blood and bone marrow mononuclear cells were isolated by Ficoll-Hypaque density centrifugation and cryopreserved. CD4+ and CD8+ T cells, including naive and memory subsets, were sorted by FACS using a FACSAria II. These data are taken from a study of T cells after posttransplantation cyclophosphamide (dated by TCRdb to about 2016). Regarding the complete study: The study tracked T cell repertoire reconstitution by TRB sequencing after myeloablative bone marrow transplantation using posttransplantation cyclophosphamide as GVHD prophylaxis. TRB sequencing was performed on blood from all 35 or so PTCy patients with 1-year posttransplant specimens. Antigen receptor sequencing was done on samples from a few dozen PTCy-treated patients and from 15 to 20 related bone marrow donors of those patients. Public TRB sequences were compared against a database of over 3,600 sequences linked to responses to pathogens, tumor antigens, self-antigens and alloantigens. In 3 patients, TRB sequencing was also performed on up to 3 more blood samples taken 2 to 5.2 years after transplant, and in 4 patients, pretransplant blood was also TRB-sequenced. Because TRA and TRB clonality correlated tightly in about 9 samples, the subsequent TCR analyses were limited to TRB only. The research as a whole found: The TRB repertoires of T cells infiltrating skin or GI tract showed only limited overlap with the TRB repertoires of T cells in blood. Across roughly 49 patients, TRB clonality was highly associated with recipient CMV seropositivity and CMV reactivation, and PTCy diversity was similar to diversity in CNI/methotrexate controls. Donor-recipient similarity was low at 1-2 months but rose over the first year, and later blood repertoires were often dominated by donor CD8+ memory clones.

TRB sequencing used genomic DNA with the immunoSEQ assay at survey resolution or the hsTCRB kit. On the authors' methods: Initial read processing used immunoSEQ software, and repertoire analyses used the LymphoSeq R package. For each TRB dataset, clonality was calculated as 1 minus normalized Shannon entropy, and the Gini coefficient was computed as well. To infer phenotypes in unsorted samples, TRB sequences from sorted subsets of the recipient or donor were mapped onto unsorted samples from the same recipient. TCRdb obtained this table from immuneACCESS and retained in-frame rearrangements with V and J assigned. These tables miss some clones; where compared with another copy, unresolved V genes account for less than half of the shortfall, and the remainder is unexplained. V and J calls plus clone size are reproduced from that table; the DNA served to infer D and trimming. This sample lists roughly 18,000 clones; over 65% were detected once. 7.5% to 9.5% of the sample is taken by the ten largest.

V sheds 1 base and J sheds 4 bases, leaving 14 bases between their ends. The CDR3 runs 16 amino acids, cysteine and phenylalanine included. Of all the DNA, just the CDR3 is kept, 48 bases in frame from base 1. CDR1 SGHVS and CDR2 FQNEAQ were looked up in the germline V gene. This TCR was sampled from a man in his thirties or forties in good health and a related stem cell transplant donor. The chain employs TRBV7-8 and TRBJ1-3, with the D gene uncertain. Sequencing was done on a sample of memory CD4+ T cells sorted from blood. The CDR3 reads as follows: CASSLEPANYGNTIYF. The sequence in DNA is TGTGCCAGCAGCTTAGAGCCGGCTAACTACGGAAACACCATATATTTT.